There are a few counts of the clone carrying this T cell receptor beta chain. No antigen is known for it. This sample stems from a study of T cell repertoires in cytomegalovirus infection. As for the study in general: CMV epitopes used comprised recently identified HLA-C-restricted ones and well-studied HLA-B-restricted ones. Whole-study findings and limits: Dominating the ex vivo response were HLA-C-restricted CMV-specific TCR beta clonotypes.

V lost 6 bases and J lost 9, with 15 bases in between. The CDR3 is 13 residues long. CDR1 is SEHNR and CDR2 is FQNEAQ in the germline V gene (reference sequence). Each CDR3 protein is one row after TCRdb ran MiXCR on the reads. In the table there are 200,000 or so distinct CDR3 sequences, roughly 34% of which are singletons. The source of this sequence is a human donor in good health (CMV status not recorded). Some clones in this sample may be carry-over from other donors' samples. The sequenced sample was CD8+ T cells from cultured PBMCs, obtained from culture after CMV antigen stimulation. The rearrangement uses TRBV7-9 and TRBJ2-1; unclear D gene. As DNA, the CDR3 is TGTGCCAGCAGGGGTTCAGGTTCGTCTGAGCAGTTCTTC. This translates into CASRGSGSSEQFF.